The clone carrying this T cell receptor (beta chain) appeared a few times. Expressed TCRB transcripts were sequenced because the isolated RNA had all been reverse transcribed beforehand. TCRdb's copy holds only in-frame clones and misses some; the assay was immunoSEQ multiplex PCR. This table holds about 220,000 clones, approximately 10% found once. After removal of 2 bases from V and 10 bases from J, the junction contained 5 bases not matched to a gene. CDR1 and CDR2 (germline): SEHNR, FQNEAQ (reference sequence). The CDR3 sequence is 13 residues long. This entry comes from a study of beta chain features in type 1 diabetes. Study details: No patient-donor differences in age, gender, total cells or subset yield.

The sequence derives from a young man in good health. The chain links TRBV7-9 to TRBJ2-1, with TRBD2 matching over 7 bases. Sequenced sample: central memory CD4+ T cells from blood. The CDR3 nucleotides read TGTGCCAGCAGCTTATGGACTAGTCAGGAGCAGTTCTTC. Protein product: CASSLWTSQEQFF. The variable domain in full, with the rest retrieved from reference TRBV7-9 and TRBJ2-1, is DTGVSQNPRHKITKRGQNVTFRCDPISEHNRLYWYRQTLGQGPEFLTYFQNEAQLEKSRLLSDRFSAERPKGSFSTLEIQRTEQGDSAMYLCASSLWTSQEQFFGPGTRLTVL.